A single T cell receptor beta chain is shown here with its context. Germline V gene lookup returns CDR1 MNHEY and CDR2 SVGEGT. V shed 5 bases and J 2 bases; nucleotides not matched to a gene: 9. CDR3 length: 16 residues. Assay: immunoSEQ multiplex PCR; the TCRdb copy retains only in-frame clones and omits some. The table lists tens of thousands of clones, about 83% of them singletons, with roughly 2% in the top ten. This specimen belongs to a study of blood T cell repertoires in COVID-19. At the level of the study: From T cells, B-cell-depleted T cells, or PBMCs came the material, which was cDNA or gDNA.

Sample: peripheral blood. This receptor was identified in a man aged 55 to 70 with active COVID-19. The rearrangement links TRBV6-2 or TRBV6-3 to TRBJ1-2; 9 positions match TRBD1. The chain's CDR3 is CASSGDRAKENYGYTF. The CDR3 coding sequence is TGTGCCAGCAGTGGGGACAGGGCTAAAGAGAACTATGGCTACACCTTC.